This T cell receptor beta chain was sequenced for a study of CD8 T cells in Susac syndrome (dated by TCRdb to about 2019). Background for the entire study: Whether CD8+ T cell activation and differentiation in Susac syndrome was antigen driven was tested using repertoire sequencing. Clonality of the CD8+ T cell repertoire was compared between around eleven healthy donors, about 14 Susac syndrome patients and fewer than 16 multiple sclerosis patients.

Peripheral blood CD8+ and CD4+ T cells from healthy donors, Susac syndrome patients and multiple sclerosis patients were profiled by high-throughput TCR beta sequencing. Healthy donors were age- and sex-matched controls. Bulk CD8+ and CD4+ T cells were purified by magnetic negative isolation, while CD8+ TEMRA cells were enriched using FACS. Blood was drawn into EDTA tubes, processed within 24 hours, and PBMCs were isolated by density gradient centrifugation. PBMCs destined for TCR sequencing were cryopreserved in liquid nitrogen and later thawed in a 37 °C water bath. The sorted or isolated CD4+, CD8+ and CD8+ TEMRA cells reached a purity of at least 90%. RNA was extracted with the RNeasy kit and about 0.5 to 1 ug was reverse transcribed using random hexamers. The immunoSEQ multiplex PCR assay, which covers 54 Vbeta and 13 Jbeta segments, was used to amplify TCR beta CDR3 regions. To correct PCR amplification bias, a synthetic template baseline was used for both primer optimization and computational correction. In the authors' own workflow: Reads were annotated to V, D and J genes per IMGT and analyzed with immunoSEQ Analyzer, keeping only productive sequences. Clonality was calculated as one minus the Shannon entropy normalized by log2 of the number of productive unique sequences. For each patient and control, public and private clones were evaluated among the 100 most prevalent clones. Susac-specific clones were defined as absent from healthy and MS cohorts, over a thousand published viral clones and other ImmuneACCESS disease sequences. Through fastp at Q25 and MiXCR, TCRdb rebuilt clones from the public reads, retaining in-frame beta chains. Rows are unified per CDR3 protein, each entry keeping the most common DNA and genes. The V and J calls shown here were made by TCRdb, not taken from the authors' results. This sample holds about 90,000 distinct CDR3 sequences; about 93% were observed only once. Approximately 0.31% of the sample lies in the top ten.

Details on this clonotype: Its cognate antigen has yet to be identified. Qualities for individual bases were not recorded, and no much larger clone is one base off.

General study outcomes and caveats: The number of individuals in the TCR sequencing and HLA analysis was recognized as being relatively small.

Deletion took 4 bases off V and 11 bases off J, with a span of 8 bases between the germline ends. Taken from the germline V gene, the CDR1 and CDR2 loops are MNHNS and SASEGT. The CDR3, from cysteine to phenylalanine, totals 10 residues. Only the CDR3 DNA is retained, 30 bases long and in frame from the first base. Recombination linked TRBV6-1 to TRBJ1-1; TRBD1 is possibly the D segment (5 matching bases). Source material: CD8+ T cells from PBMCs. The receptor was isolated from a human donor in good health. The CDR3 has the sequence CASSAPGAFF. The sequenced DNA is TGTGCCAGCAGTGCCCCAGGGGCTTTCTTT.